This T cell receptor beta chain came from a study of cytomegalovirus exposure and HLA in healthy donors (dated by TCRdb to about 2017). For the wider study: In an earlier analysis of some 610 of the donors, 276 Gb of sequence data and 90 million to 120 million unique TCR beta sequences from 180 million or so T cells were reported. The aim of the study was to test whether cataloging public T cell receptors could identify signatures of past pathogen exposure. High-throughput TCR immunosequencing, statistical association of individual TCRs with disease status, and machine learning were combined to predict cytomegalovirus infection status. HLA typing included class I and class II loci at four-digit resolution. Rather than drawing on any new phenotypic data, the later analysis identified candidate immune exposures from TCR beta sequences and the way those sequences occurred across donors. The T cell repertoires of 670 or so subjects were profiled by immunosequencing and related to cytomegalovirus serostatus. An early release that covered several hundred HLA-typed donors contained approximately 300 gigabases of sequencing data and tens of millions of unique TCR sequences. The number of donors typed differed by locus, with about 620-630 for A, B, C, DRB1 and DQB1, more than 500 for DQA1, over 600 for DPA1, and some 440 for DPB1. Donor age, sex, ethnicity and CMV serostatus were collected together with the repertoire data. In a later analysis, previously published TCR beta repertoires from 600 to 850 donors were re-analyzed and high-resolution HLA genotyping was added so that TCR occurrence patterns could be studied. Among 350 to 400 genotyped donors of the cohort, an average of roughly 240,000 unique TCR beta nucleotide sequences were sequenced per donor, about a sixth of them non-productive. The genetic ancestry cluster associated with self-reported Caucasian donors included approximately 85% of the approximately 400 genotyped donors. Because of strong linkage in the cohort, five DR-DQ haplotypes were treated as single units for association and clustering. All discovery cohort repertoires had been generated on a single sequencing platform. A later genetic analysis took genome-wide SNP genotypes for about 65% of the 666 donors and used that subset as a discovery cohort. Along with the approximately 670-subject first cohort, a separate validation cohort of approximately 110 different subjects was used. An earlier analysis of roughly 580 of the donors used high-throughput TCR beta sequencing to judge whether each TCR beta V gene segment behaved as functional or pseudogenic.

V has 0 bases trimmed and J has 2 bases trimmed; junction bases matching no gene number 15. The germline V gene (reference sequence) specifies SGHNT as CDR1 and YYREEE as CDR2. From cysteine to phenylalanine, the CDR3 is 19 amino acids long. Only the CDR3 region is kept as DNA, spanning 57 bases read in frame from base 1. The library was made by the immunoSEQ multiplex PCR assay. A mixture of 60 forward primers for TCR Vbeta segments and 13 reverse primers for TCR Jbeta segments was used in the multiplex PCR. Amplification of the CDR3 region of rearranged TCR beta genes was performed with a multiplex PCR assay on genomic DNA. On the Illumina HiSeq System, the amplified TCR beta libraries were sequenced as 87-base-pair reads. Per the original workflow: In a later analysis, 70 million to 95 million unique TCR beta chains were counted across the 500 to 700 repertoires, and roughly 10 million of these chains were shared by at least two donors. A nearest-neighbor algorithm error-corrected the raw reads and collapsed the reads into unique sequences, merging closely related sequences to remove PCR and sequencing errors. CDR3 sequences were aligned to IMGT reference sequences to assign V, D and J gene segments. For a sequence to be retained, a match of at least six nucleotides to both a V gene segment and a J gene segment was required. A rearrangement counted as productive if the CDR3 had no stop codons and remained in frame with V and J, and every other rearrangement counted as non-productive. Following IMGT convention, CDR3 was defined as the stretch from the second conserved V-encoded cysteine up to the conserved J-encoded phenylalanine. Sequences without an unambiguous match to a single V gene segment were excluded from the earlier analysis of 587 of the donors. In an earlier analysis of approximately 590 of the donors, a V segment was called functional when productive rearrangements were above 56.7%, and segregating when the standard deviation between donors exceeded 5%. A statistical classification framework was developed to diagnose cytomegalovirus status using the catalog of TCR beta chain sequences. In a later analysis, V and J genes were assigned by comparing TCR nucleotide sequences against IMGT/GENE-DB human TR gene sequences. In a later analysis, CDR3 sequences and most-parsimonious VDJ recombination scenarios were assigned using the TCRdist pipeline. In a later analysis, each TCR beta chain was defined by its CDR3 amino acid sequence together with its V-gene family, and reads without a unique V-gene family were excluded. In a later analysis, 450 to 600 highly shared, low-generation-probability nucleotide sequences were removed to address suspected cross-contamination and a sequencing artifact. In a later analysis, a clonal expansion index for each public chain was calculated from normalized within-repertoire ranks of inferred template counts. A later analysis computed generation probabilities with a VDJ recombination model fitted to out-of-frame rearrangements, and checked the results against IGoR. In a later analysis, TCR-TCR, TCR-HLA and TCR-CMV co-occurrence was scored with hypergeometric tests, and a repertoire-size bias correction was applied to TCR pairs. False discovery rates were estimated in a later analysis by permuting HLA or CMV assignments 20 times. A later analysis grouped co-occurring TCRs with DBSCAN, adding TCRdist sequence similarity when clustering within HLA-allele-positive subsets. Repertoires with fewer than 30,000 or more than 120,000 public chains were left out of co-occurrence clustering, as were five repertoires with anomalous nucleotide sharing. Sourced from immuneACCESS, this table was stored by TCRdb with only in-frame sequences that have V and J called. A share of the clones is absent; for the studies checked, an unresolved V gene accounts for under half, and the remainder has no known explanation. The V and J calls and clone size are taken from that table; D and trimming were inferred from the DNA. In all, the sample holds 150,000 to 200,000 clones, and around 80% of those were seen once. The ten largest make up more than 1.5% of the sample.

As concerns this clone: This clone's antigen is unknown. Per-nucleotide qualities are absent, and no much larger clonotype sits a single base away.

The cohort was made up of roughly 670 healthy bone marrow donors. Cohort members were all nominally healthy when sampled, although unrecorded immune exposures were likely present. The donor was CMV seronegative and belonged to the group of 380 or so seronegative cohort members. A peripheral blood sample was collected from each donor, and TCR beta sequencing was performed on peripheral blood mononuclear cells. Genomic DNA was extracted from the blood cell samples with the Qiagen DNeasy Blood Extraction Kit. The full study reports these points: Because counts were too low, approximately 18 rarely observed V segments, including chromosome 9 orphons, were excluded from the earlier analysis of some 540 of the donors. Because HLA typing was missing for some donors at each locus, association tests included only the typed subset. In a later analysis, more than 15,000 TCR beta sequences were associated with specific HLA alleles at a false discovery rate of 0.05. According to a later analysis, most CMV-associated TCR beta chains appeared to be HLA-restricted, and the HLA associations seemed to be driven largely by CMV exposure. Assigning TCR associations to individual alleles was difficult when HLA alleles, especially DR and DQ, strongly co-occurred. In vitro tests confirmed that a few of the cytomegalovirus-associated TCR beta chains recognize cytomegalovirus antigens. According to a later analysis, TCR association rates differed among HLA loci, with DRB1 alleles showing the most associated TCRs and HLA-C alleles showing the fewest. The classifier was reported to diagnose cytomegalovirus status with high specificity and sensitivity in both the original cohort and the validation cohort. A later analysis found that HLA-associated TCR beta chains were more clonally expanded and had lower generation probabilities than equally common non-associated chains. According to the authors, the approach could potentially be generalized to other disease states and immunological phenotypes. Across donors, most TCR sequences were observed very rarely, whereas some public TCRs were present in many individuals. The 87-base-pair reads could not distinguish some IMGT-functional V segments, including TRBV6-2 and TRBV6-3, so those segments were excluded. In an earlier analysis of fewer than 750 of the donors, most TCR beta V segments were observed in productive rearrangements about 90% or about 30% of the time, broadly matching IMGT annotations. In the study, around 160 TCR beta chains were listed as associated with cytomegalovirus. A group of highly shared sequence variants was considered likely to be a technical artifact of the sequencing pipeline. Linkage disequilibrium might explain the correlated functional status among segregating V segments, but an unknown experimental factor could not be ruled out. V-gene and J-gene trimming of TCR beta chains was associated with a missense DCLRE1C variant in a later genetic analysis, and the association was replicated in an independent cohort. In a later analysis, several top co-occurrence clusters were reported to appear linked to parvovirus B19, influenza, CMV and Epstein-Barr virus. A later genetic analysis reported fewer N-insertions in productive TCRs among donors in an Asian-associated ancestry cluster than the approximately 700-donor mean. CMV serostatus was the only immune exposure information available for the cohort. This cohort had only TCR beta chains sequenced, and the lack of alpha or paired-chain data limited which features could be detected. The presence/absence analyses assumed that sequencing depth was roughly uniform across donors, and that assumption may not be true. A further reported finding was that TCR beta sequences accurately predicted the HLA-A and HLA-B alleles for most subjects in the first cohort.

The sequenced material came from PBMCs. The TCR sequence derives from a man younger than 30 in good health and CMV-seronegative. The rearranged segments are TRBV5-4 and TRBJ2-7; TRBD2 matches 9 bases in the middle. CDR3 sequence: CASSLGLRRGGPNPYEQYF. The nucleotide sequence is TGTGCCAGCAGCTTGGGGTTGAGGCGGGGGGGTCCGAATCCCTACGAGCAGTACTTC.